Below, one T cell receptor beta chain is given with its context. Its antigen remains unidentified. The sample is drawn from a study of response to subunit inactivated influenza vaccine. Regarding the study as a whole: Each seasonal influenza vaccination, the authors suggested, recruits few new T cells.

Germline CDR1 reads SGHRS; CDR2 reads YFSETQ. There are 15 residues in the CDR3. Trimming pared 4 bases from V and 6 bases from J, leaving 19 bases between. MiXCR, applied by TCRdb to the RT-PCR reads, yields one record per CDR3 protein. The sample shows 530,000 or so distinct CDR3 sequences, around 15% of them seen only once. J is TRBJ1-2 and V is TRBV5-1, with TRBD1 as a possible D gene (6 bases). Sample: PBMCs from blood, taken roughly 12 days after vaccination. The sequence came from a man between 45 and 60 years old who received an inactivated influenza vaccine. In DNA, the CDR3 is TGCGCCAGCAGCCCCACTCCGGACAGTCACGATGGCTACACCTTC. It specifies CASSPTPDSHDGYTF.